Listed below are T cell receptor beta chains from one sample, sequenced in a study of shared clonotypes between healthy human individuals. Measured with immunoSEQ multiplex PCR; TCRdb has only the in-frame clones, and not every one. Seen here are about 730,000 clones, around 70% observed once, and the top ten hold more than 1.5%. The sample comprised memory CD4+ T cells sorted from blood. The receptors were sampled from a woman in her thirties in good health. CDR3s include the opening cysteine and the closing phenylalanine or tryptophan. The D gene is left open where the match is weak. Clone size is shown for a subset of rows, as once, few, many or a class of expanded clone.

clone size,J gene,D gene,V gene,CDR3 DNA,CDR3 protein
.,TRBJ2-1,.,TRBV11-2,TGTGCCAGCAGCTTATTCCAGGGCCCCTACAATGAGCAGTTCTTC,CASSLFQGPYNEQFF
few,TRBJ2-7,.,TRBV27,TGTGCCAGCAAGGCAGCGGGCAGCTCCTACGAGCAGTACTTC,CASKAAGSSYEQYF
.,TRBJ2-7,.,TRBV5-1,TGCGCCAGCAGCCGGGGGCGGGATAGTCACGAGCAGTACTTC,CASSRGRDSHEQYF
.,TRBJ2-2,TRBD1,TRBV28,TGTGCCAGCAGACCGGACAGGGTATTCACCGGGGAGCTGTTTTTT,CASRPDRVFTGELFF
few,TRBJ2-5,TRBD2,TRBV5-4,TGTGCCAGCCAGCGTGGCGGGGGGGTACGTAGGGAGACCCAGTACTTC,CASQRGGGVRRETQYF
once,TRBJ2-2,TRBD1,TRBV2,TGTGCCAGCAGTTTCGACAGGGGGCGGACCGGGGAGCTGTTTTTT,CASSFDRGRTGELFF
.,TRBJ2-3,.,TRBV9,TGTGCCAGCAGCCCAACACTGAGCACAGATACGCAGTATTTT,CASSPTLSTDTQYF
.,TRBJ1-2,.,TRBV30,TGTGCCTGGAGAGGGCCGCTAGCTAACTATGGCTACACCTTC,CAWRGPLANYGYTF
.,TRBJ2-7,TRBD2,TRBV4-2,TGTGCCAGCAGCCAAGTCCCGGGACTAGTCAGCCACGAGCAGTACTTC,CASSQVPGLVSHEQYF
.,TRBJ1-5,.,TRBV18,TGTGCCAGCTCACCAGGGGATAGCAATCAGCCCCAGCATTTT,CASSPGDSNQPQHF
.,TRBJ1-6,TRBD1,TRBV6-6,TGTGCCAGCACCACAGGGGGCTCTAGGTCACCCCTCCACTTT,CASTTGGSRSPLHF
.,TRBJ1-1,.,TRBV10-1,TGCGCCAGCAGTGATAACAGAAACACTGAAGCTTTCTTT,CASSDNRNTEAFF
many,TRBJ2-3,.,TRBV5-1,TGCGCCAGCAGCCCGCTCGGAGATACGCAGTATTTT,CASSPLGDTQYF
.,TRBJ2-1,.,TRBV11-3,TGTGCCAGCAGCTTAGCCCTATCCTCCTACAATGAGCAGTTCTTC,CASSLALSSYNEQFF
many,TRBJ2-1,.,TRBV30,TGTGCCTGGAGGGGAGGTACCACCAGATACAATGAGCAGTTCTTC,CAWRGGTTRYNEQFF
.,TRBJ2-1,TRBD2,TRBV27,TGTGCCAGCAGTTTATCGAGGGGTGGCGGGAGCCTGGGTTCCCTCAATGAGCAGTTCTTC,CASSLSRGGGSLGSLNEQFF
.,TRBJ2-7,.,TRBV20-1,TGCAGTGCTAGCGACTTATACGAGCAGTACTTC,CSASDLYEQYF
.,TRBJ2-7,.,TRBV28,TGTGCCAGCAGCACAGGGGGAGGGAGCCCCTACGAGCAGTACTTC,CASSTGGGSPYEQYF
once,TRBJ1-1,.,TRBV28,TGTGCCAGCAGGGGTTGGGGGGAGAGAGGCACTGAAGCTTTCTTT,CASRGWGERGTEAFF
.,TRBJ2-7,.,TRBV28,TGTGCCAGCAGTTTTCCCTCAATGCAGAACTACGAGCAGTACTTC,CASSFPSMQNYEQYF
.,TRBJ2-7,.,TRBV13,TGTGCCAGCAGCTTAGGCCTTGGGGGCCGCTTACTTAACGAGCAGTACTTC,CASSLGLGGRLLNEQYF
.,TRBJ2-7,.,TRBV4-2,TGTGCCAGCAGCCAAGACCCGGACAACTCCTACGAGCAGTACTTC,CASSQDPDNSYEQYF
.,TRBJ1-2,.,TRBV27,TGTGCCAGCAGGCCTAAGGGACGGACAAGGGGTGGCTACACCTTC,CASRPKGRTRGGYTF
.,TRBJ2-1,.,TRBV27,TGTGCCAGCAGTTTGGTGGTAGGCGCCGGGGTCGGGCAGTTCTTC,CASSLVVGAGVGQFF
.,TRBJ2-1,.,TRBV6-4,TGTGCCAGCGGGCACGGGGGTGAGCAGTTCTTC,CASGHGGEQFF
few,TRBJ2-3,.,TRBV30,TGTGCCTGGAGGCGCCTCCGGCCCTTGGGGTCGGCAGATACGCAGTATTTT,CAWRRLRPLGSADTQYF
.,TRBJ1-2,.,TRBV5-1,TGCGCCAGCAGCTTGGCTCGCGTACGAGGGGACTATGGCTACACCTTC,CASSLARVRGDYGYTF
.,TRBJ1-2,TRBD1,TRBV18,TGTGCCAGCTCTGGGGGGACAGGGAAGTACTATGGCTACACCTTC,CASSGGTGKYYGYTF
.,TRBJ2-5,TRBD2,TRBV27,TGTGCCAGCAGTTCCCTGGGGGGGAGTCCCGTTAAGACCCAGTACTTC,CASSSLGGSPVKTQYF
.,TRBJ1-1,.,TRBV5-1,TGCGCCAGCAGCCTTAACATGAACACTGAAGCTTTCTTT,CASSLNMNTEAFF
.,TRBJ1-5,TRBD1,TRBV6-1,TGTGCCAGCAGTGATTGGACAGGGATAAATCAGCCCCAGCATTTT,CASSDWTGINQPQHF
.,TRBJ2-7,.,TRBV7-6,TGTGCCAGCAGCTCGGGGGCGCCTTCCTACGAGCAGTACTTC,CASSSGAPSYEQYF
.,TRBJ2-7,.,TRBV18,TGTGCCAGCTCATCAACCCGGCAGGGGTACTCATACGAGCAGTACTTC,CASSSTRQGYSYEQYF
.,TRBJ2-7,.,TRBV11-2,TGTGCCAGCAATATCGGGAAGGGCGAGCAGTACTTC,CASNIGKGEQYF
.,TRBJ1-1,.,TRBV19,TGTGCCAGTAGCCCCGAGGGGGGCCGAGGTTGGGCTTTCTTT,CASSPEGGRGWAFF
.,TRBJ2-3,.,TRBV14,TGTGCCAGCAGCCCCCCCGGATGGGCACGAGATACGCAGTATTTT,CASSPPGWARDTQYF